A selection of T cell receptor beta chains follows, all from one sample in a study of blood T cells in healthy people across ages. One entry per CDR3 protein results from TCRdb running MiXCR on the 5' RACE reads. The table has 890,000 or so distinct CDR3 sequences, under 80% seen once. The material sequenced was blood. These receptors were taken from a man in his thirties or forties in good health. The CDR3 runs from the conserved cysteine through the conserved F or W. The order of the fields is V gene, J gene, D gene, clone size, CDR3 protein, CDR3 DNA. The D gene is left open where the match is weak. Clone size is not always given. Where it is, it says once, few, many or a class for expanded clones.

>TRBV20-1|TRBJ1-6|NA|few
CSARDRQLAYNSPLHF
TGCAGTGCTAGAGATCGCCAGTTGGCCTATAATTCACCCCTCCACTTT
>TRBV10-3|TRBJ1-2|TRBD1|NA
CAISSDRDYGYTF
TGTGCCATCAGTTCGGACAGGGACTATGGCTACACCTTC
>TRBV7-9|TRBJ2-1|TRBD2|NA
CASSLVREVEQFF
TGTGCCAGCAGCTTAGTGCGGGAGGTTGAGCAGTTCTTC
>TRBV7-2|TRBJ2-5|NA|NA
CASSYLGHETQYF
TGTGCCAGCAGCTATTTGGGGCACGAGACCCAGTACTTC
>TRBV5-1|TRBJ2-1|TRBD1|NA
CASRPTGEISSYNEQFF
TGCGCCAGCAGGCCTACAGGGGAAATTAGCTCCTACAATGAGCAGTTCTTC
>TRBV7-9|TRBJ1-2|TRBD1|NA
CASTLGQGESYTF
TGTGCCAGCACCCTCGGACAGGGGGAAAGTTACACCTTC
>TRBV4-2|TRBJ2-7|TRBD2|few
CASSQATSGGIHEQYF
TGTGCCAGCAGCCAAGCGACTAGCGGGGGGATCCACGAGCAGTACTTC
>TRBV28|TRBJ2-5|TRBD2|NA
CANSGDRLGGETQYF
TGTGCCAACAGCGGGGATCGGTTGGGCGGAGAGACCCAGTACTTC
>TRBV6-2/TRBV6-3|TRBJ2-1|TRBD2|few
CASSDDGLADEQFF
TGTGCCAGCAGTGACGACGGACTAGCTGATGAGCAGTTCTTC
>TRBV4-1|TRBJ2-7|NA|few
CASSQDKDGSYEQYF
TGCGCCAGCAGCCAAGATAAGGACGGCTCCTACGAGCAGTACTTC
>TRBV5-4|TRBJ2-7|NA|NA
CASSLDPKSYEQYF
TGTGCCAGCAGCTTGGATCCTAAGTCCTACGAGCAGTACTTC
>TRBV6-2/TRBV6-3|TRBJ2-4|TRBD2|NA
CASSYRLAGEKNIQYF
TGTGCCAGCAGTTACCGACTAGCGGGGGAAAAAAACATTCAGTACTTC
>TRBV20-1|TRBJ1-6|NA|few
CSASGQPRDSPLHF
TGCAGTGCTAGTGGGCAGCCCCGGGATTCACCTCTCCACTTT
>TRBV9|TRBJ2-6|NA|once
CASSDNGGGSRSSGANVLTF
TGTGCCAGCAGCGATAATGGGGGCGGCTCAAGATCTTCTGGGGCCAACGTCCTGACTTTC
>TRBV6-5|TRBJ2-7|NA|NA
CASRHPFSYEQYF
TGTGCCAGCAGGCACCCGTTCTCCTACGAGCAGTACTTC
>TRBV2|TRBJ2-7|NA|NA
CASSGRGAGYEQYF
TGTGCCAGCAGTGGCCGGGGGGCAGGCTACGAGCAGTACTTC
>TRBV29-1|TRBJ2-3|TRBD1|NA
CSDPGTGETDTQYF
TGCAGCGATCCCGGGACAGGGGAGACAGATACGCAGTATTTT
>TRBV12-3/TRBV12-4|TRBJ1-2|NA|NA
CASSLVGSDGYTF
TGTGCCAGCAGTTTAGTAGGGTCCGATGGCTACACCTTC
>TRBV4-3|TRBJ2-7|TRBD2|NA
CASSQIAGGQLEQYF
TGCGCCAGCAGCCAAATAGCGGGGGGGCAACTTGAGCAGTACTTC
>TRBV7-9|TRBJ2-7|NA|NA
CASRPRGESYEQYF
TGTGCCAGCAGGCCCCGCGGGGAATCCTACGAGCAGTACTTC
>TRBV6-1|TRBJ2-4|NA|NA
CASSEAGFQGIQYF
TGTGCCAGCAGTGAAGCAGGGTTTCAGGGCATTCAGTACTTC